Sequencing of this T cell receptor (beta chain) was carried out in a study of siplizumab effects on memory and regulatory T cells. Study-wide points: The Treg-derived share of mappable alloreactive CD4+ clones averaged roughly 64% with siplizumab and 25% to 30% in controls.

Comment on this clone: Antigen: not known.

Clones were read by immunoSEQ multiplex PCR, and TCRdb kept only the in-frame ones, dropping some. The sample records about 110,000 clones, just over 90% being singletons. The CDR3 has 12 residues. CDR1 and CDR2 from the germline V gene are MNHNY and SVGAGI (reference sequence). V lost 4 bases to trimming and J lost 3 bases, with 7 bases between them. This TCR came from a human donor in good health. Sample: Tregs sorted from blood. This chain connects TRBV6-6 to TRBJ2-7; possibly TRBD1 for D (5 bases). The CDR3 loop reads CASSSGLYEQYF. DNA for the CDR3: TGTGCCAGCAGTTCAGGGCTCTACGAGCAGTACTTC.